This T cell receptor (beta chain) derives from a study of CD8+ T cells in alopecia areata. On the study more broadly: Those patients who were treated received oral tofacitinib, which was given at 5 to 10 mg twice daily for moderate-to-severe alopecia areata. Tofacitinib administration persisted for 6 to 18 months, succeeded by 6 months off drug.

Sequencing relied on a cDNA template that was reverse transcribed from extracted RNA. Measured with immunoSEQ multiplex PCR; TCRdb has only the in-frame clones, and not every one. This table holds some 180,000 clones, roughly half found once. Described treatment: oral pan-JAK inhibitor, 5-10 mg twice daily. Peripheral blood and lesional scalp punch biopsies were taken from alopecia areata patients. PBMCs provided sorted CD4+ and CD8+ T cells. The TCR sequence derives from a human donor with alopecia areata. The sample here was CD8+ T cells sorted from blood, taken around week 52, from a patient treated with tofacitinib.

The CDR3 nucleotides are TGTGCCTGGGGACTAGCTTCGGATACGCAGTATTTT. Translating gives CAWGLASDTQYF. J is TRBJ2-3 and V is TRBV30; TRBD2 agrees at 8 bases. Germline lookup yields CDR1 GTSNPN and CDR2 SVGIG (reference sequence). This CDR3 spans 12 amino acids. Losses at the gene ends were 5 bases for V and 6 bases for J; bases not matched to a gene: 4.